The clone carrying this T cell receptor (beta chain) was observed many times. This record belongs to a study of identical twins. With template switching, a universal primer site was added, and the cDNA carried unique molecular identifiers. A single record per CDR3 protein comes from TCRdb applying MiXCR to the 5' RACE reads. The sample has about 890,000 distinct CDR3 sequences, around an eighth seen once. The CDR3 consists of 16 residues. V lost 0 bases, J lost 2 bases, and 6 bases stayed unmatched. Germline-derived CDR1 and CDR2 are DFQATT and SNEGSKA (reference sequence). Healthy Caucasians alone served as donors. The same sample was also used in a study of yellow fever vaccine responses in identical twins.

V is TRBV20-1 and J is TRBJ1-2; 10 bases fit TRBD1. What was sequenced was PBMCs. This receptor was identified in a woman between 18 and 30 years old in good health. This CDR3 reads CSARDLRQGANYGYTF. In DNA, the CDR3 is TGCAGTGCTAGAGATCTTAGACAGGGGGCAAACTATGGCTACACCTTC.